This TCR beta chain was recovered during a study of OX40 agonist ivuxolimab in advanced cancers. Background on the whole study: Ivuxolimab was a fully human IgG2 agonistic monoclonal antibody targeting the costimulatory receptor OX40 (CD134). Partial responses occurred in three dose-escalation patients, of whom one had hepatocellular carcinoma and two had cutaneous melanoma. Intravenous ivuxolimab was administered to patients every 2 weeks at six dose levels: 0.01, 0.1, 0.3, 1.5, 3 and 10 mg/kg. The paper describes the monotherapy dose-escalation part (N of about 57 patients) of the phase I trial of ivuxolimab. The purpose of peripheral TCRbeta sequencing was to test whether ivuxolimab changed TCR sequence diversity and led to clonal T-cell expansion. Patients were allowed to have had prior anti-PD-1, anti-PD-L1 or anti-CTLA-4 therapy, and approximately 43% of the dose-escalation patients had previously received checkpoint inhibitors. A male proportion of 70% to 90% and a mean age of around 60 years, ranging from about 23 to 90, were recorded for the dose-escalation cohort. Of the roughly 50 dose-escalation patients, hepatocellular carcinoma was present in approximately 20, melanoma in roughly 15, renal cell carcinoma in 9 and head and neck cancer in 9.

Summary of the overall study and its limitations: Low levels of normalized T-cell clonal expansion were also seen in some patients who did not respond. On average, CD8+ T cells showed more expanded clones than CD4+ T cells after ivuxolimab. At doses of 0.1 to 3.0 mg/kg, clonal expansion of both CD4+ and CD8+ blood T cells was observed from baseline to week 6. Partial responders in the 0.1-3.0 mg/kg groups had among the lowest normalized peripheral clonal expansion, especially among CD8+ T cells. The antigen specificity of the peripheral T cells that underwent clonal expansion was not determined.

V drops 10 bases and J drops 1 base, leaving 36 bases in between. Its CDR3 holds 21 amino acids, cysteine through phenylalanine. CDR3 DNA is the only sequence kept; it has 63 bases, read in frame from the first base. The germline V gene encodes CDR1 WNHNN and CDR2 SYGVQD (reference sequence). Patients with a history of autoimmune disease or receiving systemic immunosuppression were excluded from the trial. Peripheral blood for TCR sequencing was collected from all dose cohorts at baseline, on cycle 4 day 1, and on cycle 7 day 1. The samples were taken from a phase I, first-in-human, multicenter, open-label dose-escalation trial of ivuxolimab. The trial enrolled adults with locally advanced or metastatic head and neck squamous cell, hepatocellular, melanoma or renal cell carcinoma. Before TCR sequencing, CD4+ and CD8+ T cells were separately sorted from peripheral blood. To sequence the TCRbeta CDR3 region, genomic DNA was isolated from the sorted cells. The immunoSEQ Assay was used for sequencing of TCRbeta CDR3 regions. The table was pulled from immuneACCESS by TCRdb, which kept in-frame rearrangements only. Such tables lose some clones; where checked, under half of the loss comes from unresolved V genes, and the rest has no known cause. A total of tens of thousands of clones appear in this sample, about four fifths of them only once. About 7% of the sample comes from the top ten.

Remarks on this clone: What antigen it recognizes has not been identified. No base-level quality is on record; no much larger clone is a single base apart.

Source: CD4+ or CD8+ T cells sorted from blood, taken in a trial of the OX40 agonist ivuxolimab. This TCR was recovered from an adult with an advanced solid tumor such as melanoma, head and neck, liver or kidney cancer. The chain is made from TRBV10-1 and TRBJ2-3; a weak D assignment points to TRBD1 (6 bases agree). Read as DNA, the sequence is TGCGCCATCGGTCGAGAGGGGGTTAATCGCATTCGGAGAGGGGGCACAGATACGCAGTATTTT. It codes for CAIGREGVNRIRRGGTDTQYF.